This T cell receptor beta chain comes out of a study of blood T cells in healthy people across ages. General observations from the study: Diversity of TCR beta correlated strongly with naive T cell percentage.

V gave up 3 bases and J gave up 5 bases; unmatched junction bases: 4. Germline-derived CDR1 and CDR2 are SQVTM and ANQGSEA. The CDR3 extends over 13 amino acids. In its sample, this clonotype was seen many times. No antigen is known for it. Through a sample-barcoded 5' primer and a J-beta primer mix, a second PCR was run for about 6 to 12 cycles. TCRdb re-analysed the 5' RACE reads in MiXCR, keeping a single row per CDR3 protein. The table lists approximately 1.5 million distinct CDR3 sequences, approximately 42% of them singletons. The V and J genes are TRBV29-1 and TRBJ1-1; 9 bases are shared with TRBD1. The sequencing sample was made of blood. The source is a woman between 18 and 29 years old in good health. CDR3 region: CSVEDRGSTEAFF. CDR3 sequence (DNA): TGCAGCGTTGAGGACAGGGGAAGTACTGAAGCTTTCTTT. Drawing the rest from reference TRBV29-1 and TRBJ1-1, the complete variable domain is SAVISQKPSRDICQRGTSLTIQCQVDSQVTMMFWYRQQPGQSLTLIATANQGSEATYESGFVIDKFPISRPNLTFSTLTVSNMSPEDSSIYLCSVEDRGSTEAFFGQGTRLTVV.